The T cell receptor beta chain described here comes from a study of blood T cell repertoires in COVID-19. This CDR3 is built from 15 residues. Germline lookup yields CDR1 WNHNN and CDR2 SYGVQD (reference sequence). Unmatched junction bases numbered 5, after V lost 6 bases and J lost 7 bases. This table comes from immunoSEQ multiplex PCR, and its TCRdb copy is limited to in-frame clones, with some not included. The sample shows about 250,000 clones, approximately 85% of them seen only once. V is TRBV10-1 and J is TRBJ1-6; 11 bases agree with TRBD1. The specimen sequenced was peripheral blood. The clonotype comes from a human donor with COVID-19, enrolled during active disease. The donor label of this sample is uncertain. CDR3 in amino acids: CASRGTGGPNSPLHF. Written as DNA, the CDR3 is TGCGCCAGCAGAGGGACAGGGGGGCCGAATTCACCCCTCCACTTT.